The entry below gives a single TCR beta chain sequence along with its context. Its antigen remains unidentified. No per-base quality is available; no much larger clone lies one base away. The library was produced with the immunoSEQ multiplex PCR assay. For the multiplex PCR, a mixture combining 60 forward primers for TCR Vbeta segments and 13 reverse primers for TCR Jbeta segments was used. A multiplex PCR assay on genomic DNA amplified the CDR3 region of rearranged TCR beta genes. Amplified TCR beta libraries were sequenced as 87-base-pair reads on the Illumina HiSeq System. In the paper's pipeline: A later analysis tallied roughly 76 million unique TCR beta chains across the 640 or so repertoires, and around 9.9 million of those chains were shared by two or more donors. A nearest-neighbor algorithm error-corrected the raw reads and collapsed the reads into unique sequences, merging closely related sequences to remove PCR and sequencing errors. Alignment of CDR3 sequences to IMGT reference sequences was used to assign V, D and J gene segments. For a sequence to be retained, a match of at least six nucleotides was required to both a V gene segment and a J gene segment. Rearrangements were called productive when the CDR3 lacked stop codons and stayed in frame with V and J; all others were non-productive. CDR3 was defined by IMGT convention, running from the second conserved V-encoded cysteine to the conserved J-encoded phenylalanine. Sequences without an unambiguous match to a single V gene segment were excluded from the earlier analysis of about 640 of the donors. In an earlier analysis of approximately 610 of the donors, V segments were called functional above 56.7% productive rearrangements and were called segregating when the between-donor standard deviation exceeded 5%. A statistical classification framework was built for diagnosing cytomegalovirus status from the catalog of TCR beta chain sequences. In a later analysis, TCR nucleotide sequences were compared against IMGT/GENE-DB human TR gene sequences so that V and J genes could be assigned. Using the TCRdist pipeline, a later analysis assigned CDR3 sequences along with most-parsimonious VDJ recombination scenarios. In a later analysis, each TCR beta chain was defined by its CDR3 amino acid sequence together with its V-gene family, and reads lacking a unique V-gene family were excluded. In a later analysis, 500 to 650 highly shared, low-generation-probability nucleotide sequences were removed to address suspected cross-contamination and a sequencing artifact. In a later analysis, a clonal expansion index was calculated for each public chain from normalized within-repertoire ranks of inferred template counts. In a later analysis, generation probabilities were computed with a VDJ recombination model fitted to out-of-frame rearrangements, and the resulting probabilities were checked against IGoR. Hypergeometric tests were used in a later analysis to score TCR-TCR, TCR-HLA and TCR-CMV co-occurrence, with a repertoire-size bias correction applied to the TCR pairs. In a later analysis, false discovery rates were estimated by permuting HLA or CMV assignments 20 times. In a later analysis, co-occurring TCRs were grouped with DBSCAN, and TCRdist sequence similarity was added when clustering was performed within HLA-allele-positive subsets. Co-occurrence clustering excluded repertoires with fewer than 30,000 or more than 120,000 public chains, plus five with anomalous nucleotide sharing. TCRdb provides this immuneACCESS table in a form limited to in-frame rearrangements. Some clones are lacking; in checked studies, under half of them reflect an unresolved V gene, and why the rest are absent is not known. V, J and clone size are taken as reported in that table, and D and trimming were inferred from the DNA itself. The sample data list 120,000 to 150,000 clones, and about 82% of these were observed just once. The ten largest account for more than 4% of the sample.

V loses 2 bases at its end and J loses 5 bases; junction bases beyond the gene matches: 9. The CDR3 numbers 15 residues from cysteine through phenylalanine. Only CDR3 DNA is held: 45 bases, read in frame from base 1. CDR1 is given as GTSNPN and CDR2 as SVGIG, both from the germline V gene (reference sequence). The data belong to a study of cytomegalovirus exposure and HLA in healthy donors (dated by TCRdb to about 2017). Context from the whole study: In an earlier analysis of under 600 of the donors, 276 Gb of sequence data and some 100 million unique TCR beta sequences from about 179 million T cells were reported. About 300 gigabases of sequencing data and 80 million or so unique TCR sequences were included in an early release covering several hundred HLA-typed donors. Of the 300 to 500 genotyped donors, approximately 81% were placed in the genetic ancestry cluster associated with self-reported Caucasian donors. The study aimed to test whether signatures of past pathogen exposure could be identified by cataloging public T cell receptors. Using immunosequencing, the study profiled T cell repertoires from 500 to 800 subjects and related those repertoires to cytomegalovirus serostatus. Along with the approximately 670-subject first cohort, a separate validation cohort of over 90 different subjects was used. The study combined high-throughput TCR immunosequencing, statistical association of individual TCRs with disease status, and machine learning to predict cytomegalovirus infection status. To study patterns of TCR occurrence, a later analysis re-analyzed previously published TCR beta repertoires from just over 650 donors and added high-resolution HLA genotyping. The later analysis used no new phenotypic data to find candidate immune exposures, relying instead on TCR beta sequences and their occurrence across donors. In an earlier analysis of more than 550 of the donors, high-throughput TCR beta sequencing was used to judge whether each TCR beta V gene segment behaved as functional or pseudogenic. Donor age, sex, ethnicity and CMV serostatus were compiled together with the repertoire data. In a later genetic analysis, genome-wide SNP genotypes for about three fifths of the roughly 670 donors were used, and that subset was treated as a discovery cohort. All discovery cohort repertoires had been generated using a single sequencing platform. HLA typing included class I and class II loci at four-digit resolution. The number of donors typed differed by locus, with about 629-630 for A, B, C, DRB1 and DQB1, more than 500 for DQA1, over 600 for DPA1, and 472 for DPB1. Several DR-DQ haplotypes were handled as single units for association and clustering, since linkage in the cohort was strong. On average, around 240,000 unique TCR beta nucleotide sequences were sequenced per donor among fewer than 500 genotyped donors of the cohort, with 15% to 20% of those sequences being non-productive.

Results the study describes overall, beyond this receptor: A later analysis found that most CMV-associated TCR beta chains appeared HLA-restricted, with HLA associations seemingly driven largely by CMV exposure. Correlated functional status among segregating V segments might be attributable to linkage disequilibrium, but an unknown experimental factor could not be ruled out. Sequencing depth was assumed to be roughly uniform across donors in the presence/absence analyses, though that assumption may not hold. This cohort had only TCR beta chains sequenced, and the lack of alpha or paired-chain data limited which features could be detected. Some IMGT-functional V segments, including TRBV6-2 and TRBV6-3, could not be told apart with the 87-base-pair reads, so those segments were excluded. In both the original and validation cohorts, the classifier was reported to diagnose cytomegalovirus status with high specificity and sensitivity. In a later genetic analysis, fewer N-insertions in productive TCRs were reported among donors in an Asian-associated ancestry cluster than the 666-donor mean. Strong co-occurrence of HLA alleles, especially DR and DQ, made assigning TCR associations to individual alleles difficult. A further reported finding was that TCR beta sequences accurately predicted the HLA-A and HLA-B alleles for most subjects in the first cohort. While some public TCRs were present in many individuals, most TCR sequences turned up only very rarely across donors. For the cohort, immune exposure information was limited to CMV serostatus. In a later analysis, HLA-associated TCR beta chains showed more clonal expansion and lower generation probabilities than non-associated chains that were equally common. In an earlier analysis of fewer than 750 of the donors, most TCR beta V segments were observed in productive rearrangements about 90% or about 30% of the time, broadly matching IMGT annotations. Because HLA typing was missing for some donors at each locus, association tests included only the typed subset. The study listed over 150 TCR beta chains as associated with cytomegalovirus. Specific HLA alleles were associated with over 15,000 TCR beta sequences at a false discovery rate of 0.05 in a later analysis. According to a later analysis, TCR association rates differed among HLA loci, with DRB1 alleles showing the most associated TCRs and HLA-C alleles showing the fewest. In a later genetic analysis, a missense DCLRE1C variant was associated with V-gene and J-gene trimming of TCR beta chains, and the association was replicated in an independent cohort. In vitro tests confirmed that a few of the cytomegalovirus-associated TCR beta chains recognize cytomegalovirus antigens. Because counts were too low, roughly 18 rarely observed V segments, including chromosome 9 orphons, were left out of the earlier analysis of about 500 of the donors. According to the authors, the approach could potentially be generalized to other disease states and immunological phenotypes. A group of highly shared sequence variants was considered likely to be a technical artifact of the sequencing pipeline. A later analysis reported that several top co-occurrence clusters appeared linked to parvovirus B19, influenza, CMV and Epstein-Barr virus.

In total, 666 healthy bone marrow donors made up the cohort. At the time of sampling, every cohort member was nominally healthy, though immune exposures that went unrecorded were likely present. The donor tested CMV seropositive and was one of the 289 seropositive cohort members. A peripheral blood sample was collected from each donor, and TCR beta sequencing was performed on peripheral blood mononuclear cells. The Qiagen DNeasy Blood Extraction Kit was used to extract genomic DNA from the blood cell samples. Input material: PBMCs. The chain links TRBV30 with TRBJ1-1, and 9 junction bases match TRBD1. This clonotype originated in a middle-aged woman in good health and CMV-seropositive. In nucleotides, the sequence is TGTGCCTGGAGTCCCCCCGGGACAGGGAGGACTGAAGCTTTCTTT. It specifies CAWSPPGTGRTEAFF.